This TCR beta chain appears in the sequencing data of a study of T-cell reconstitution after alpha-beta-depleted transplantation in children (dated by TCRdb to about 2016). Turning to the overall study: The study quantitatively tracked T-cell immune reconstitution after TCRalphabeta/CD19-depleted allogeneic hematopoietic cell transplantation in children using TCR repertoire profiling.

In the case of this clonotype: Which antigen it targets is not known. Base qualities are not recorded, but no much larger clone differs from it by a single base.

From its cysteine to its phenylalanine, the CDR3 spans 14 amino acids. The read is trimmed to its CDR3 DNA, 42 bases read in frame from base 1. For this chain, trimming is 4 bases at the V end and 8 bases at the J end, and the number of junction bases without a gene match is 9. Sequences ENHRY (CDR1) and SYGVKD (CDR2) are obtained from the germline V gene. What the research found in general, with its limitations: Apparently early alphabetaT-cell count recovery about two months after transplant reportedly relied on only several hundred rapidly expanded clones derived from non-depleted graft cells. The high TCRbeta diversity at day 60 in some patients was ascribed to recipient T cells and intrathymic progenitors that had survived conditioning. Hyperexpanded clone frequencies declined over subsequent months; after one year, T-cell counts and TCRbeta diversity were mostly attributed to newly produced T cells.

The label giving this sample's treatment or condition can be read as: allogeneic hematopoietic cell transplantation with graft depleted of TCRalphabeta T cells and CD19 B cells. The children who served as transplant recipients had been given grafts of TCRalphabeta/CD19-depleted allogeneic hematopoietic cells. Library preparation was by PCR. The sequencing machine was an Illumina HiSeq 2500. To normalize quantification of the TCRbeta repertoire, the TCR libraries were built with molecular barcoding that relied on unique molecular identifiers. Starting from the raw public reads, TCRdb applied fastp trimming at Q25, assembled clones with MiXCR and retained in-frame beta chains. Duplicate CDR3 protein sequences are folded into a single record with the most common DNA and genes. Recorded for this sample are 800,000 to 1,000,000 distinct CDR3 sequences; around 30% of them occurred a single time. The ten most abundant clones make up under 30% of the sample.

This clonotype was obtained from a boy in the first two years of life who had a stem cell transplant for SCID, so the T cells may come from the graft donor. This sequence uses TRBV10-3 and TRBJ1-2, and TRBD1 aligns with 8 junction nucleotides. Specimen: PBMCs, mostly from graft donor cells, collected 360 days after TCRalphabeta/CD19-depleted stem cell transplant. The CDR3 protein sequence reads: CAISARDRPQGYTF. The bases are TGTGCCATCAGTGCGAGGGACAGGCCTCAAGGCTACACCTTC.